The clone carrying this T cell receptor beta chain was seen ten or more times. Antigen specificity is unknown. A library of TCRbeta sequences, prepared with unique molecular identifiers, was generated. Each CDR3 protein gets one entry after TCRdb re-called the PCR reads with MiXCR. The sample contains 550,000 to 800,000 distinct CDR3 sequences, around 13% of which appear only once. This sample is part of a study of T-cell reconstitution after alpha-beta-depleted transplantation in children. Study findings and constraints: One year post-transplant, T-cell counts and diversity were largely derived from T cells produced anew. Reportedly, only several hundred clones from non-depleted graft cells drove alpha-beta T-cell counts at about two months. Several patients had high TCRbeta diversity at day 60; it came from surviving recipient T cells and thymic progenitors.

The germline V gene encodes CDR1 MDHEN and CDR2 SYDVKM. The CDR3 covers 14 residues. The V and J ends lost 7 bases and 0 bases respectively, with 11 bases between them. The receptor comes from a girl aged 2 to 10 with congenital amegakaryocytic thrombocytopenia, due to receive a stem cell transplant. The rearrangement uses TRBV28 and TRBJ2-3; D remains ambiguous. Sample: PBMCs, taken before TCRalphabeta/CD19-depleted stem cell transplant. Here the CDR3 DNA reads TGTGCCAGCACCCGGCTCTCTAGCACAGATACGCAGTATTTT. This codes for CASTRLSSTDTQYF.